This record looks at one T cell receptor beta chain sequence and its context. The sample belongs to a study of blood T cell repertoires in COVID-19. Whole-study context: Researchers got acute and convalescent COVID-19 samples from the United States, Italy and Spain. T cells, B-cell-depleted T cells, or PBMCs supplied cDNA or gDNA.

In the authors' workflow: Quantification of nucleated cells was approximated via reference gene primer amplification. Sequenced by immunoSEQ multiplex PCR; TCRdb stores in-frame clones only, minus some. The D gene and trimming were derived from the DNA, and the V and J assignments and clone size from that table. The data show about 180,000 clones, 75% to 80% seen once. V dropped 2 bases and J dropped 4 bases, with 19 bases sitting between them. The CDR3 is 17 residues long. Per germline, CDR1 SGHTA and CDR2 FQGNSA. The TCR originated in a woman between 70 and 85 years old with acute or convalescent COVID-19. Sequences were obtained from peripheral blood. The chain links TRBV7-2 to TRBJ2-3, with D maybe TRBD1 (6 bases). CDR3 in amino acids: CASSLMSRGSGADTQYF. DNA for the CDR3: TGTGCCAGCAGCTTAATGAGTAGGGGGAGTGGCGCAGATACGCAGTATTTT.